The rows below give T cell receptor beta chains drawn from one sample of a study of tumor and adjacent non-tumor tissue in lung cancer. Using its own MiXCR run on the multiplex PCR reads, TCRdb lists one record per CDR3 protein. The sample includes 100,000 to 120,000 distinct CDR3 sequences, about 80% seen only once; the top ten take 20% to 25%. Sequences were obtained from lung tumor tissue. Receptors were obtained from a man in his 70s with non-small cell lung cancer. Both conserved end residues are part of each CDR3. The order of the fields is D gene, V gene, clone size, J gene, CDR3 DNA, CDR3 protein. D genes are given only for firm matches. For some rows the clone size is stated as once, few or many, or as a class when expanded; others skip it.

D: .
V: TRBV11-2
size: few
J: TRBJ2-7
DNA: TGTGCCAGCATTCAATGGACCGAGCGTGAGCAGTACTTC
CDR3: CASIQWTEREQYF

D: .
V: TRBV10-2
size: .
J: TRBJ2-1
DNA: TGCTCCAGCAGTGAGCCTCCACTTGTACATGAGCAGTTCTTC
CDR3: CSSSEPPLVHEQFF

D: .
V: TRBV5-4
size: large
J: TRBJ1-2
DNA: TGTGCCAGCAGCTTGGACGTTAACTATGGCTACACCTTC
CDR3: CASSLDVNYGYTF

D: TRBD2
V: TRBV4-3
size: once
J: TRBJ2-1
DNA: TGCGCCAGCAGCCAAGACCCAGCGGGATCTGAACACACTGAGCAGTTCTTC
CDR3: CASSQDPAGSEHTEQFF

D: TRBD2
V: TRBV5-6
size: .
J: TRBJ2-1
DNA: TGTGCCAGTAGATTGGCAGGGACTAGCGGGTACAATGAGCAGTTCTTC
CDR3: CASRLAGTSGYNEQFF

D: .
V: TRBV10-3
size: once
J: TRBJ1-6
DNA: TGTGCCATCAGTGCGCAGGGGCGGGATCGGGATTCACCCCTCCACTTT
CDR3: CAISAQGRDRDSPLHF

D: TRBD2
V: TRBV20-1
size: .
J: TRBJ2-5
DNA: TGCAGTGCTTTTACTAATGGGGGGGGAGAGACCCAGAACTTC
CDR3: CSAFTNGGGETQNF

D: .
V: TRBV6-5
size: .
J: TRBJ1-2
DNA: TGTGCCAGCAGTTACTGGCCGGGACCCCTAAACTATGGCTACACTTTC
CDR3: CASSYWPGPLNYGYTF

D: TRBD1
V: TRBV11-1
size: .
J: TRBJ2-7
DNA: TGTGCCATCAGCCTATCGGGACAGGGGGCATACGAGCAGTACTTT
CDR3: CAISLSGQGAYEQYF

D: .
V: TRBV6-4
size: .
J: TRBJ1-5
DNA: TGTGCCAGCAGTGTGGGACCCAATCAGCCCCAGCATTTT
CDR3: CASSVGPNQPQHF

D: .
V: TRBV14
size: .
J: TRBJ2-3
DNA: TGTGCCAGCAGCCAAGAGATAGTTACGACAGATACGCAGTATTTT
CDR3: CASSQEIVTTDTQYF

D: .
V: TRBV11-2
size: .
J: TRBJ2-7
DNA: TGTGCCAGCAGCCAATGCACCCAGCGCGAACAGTATTTC
CDR3: CASSQCTQREQYF

D: .
V: TRBV6-2/TRBV6-3
size: .
J: TRBJ2-6
DNA: TGTGCTAGCAGTTACGGTGGGGTCTCTGGGGCCAACGTCCCGACTTTC
CDR3: CASSYGGVSGANVPTF

D: .
V: TRBV11-2
size: few
J: TRBJ2-7
DNA: TGTGCCAGCAGCTTAGCGCGGGAGCAGTACTTC
CDR3: CASSLAREQYF

D: .
V: TRBV10-3
size: .
J: TRBJ2-7
DNA: TGTGCCATCAGTGGTACATGGAACCCCTACGAGCAGTACTTC
CDR3: CAISGTWNPYEQYF

D: TRBD2
V: TRBV14
size: many
J: TRBJ2-5
DNA: TGTGCCAGCAGCCACTGGACTAGCGGGAAACAAGAGACCCAGTACTTC
CDR3: CASSHWTSGKQETQYF

D: .
V: TRBV6-2/TRBV6-3
size: .
J: TRBJ2-1
DNA: TGTGCCAGCAATTACGTCGTTGACGAGCAGTTCTTC
CDR3: CASNYVVDEQFF

D: .
V: TRBV6-5
size: .
J: TRBJ2-5
DNA: TGTGCCAGCAGATGTACTAGATCCGAGATCCAGTACTTC
CDR3: CASRCTRSEIQYF

D: .
V: TRBV12-3/TRBV12-4
size: .
J: TRBJ1-5
DNA: TGTGCCAGCAGTTTAGCTAATCAGCCCCATCATTTC
CDR3: CASSLANQPHHF

D: .
V: TRBV11-2
size: .
J: TRBJ2-5
DNA: TGTGCCAGCAAAATTAGCCCCGGGACAAGCGGTACCCAGTACTTC
CDR3: CASKISPGTSGTQYF

D: .
V: TRBV20-1
size: large
J: TRBJ1-5
DNA: TGCAGTGCTCAAATACCCGGGGACAATCAGCCCCAGCATTTT
CDR3: CSAQIPGDNQPQHF

D: .
V: TRBV2
size: .
J: TRBJ2-1
DNA: TGTGCCAGCATGGGTCGGGAGCGTTTCCGGGAGCAGTTCTTC
CDR3: CASMGRERFREQFF

D: .
V: TRBV29-1
size: .
J: TRBJ2-5
DNA: TGCAGCGTGGCCGACAGGATACAAGAGACCCAGAACTTC
CDR3: CSVADRIQETQNF

D: .
V: TRBV11-3
size: .
J: TRBJ1-1
DNA: TGTGCTAGCAGCTTACGGGGCAGAACCCTGAACACTGAAGCTTTCTTT
CDR3: CASSLRGRTLNTEAFF

D: .
V: TRBV4-2
size: .
J: TRBJ2-5
DNA: TGTGCCGGCAGCCAAGCTAGCGAAGGGACCCAGTACTTC
CDR3: CAGSQASEGTQYF

D: .
V: TRBV4-2
size: .
J: TRBJ1-1
DNA: TGTGCCAGCAGCCAAGATCGAGGCCTTAAAGCTTTCTTT
CDR3: CASSQDRGLKAFF

D: .
V: TRBV29-1
size: .
J: TRBJ1-1
DNA: TGCAGCGTTGAAGATCGGCAATGGGTCATTGAAGCTTTCTTT
CDR3: CSVEDRQWVIEAFF

D: TRBD1
V: TRBV6-1
size: .
J: TRBJ2-7
DNA: TGTGTCAGCAGTGATTACCCGACGGACAGGGAGCAGTATTTC
CDR3: CVSSDYPTDREQYF

D: .
V: TRBV10-1
size: .
J: TRBJ2-1
DNA: TGCGCCAACAGTCGGACAAGGCCCTATTACAATGAGCACTTCTTC
CDR3: CANSRTRPYYNEHFF

D: TRBD1
V: TRBV10-3
size: once
J: TRBJ1-5
DNA: TGTGTCACCCAGGACAGGGAACATCAGGCCCAGCATTTT
CDR3: CVTQDREHQAQHF

D: TRBD1
V: TRBV6-1
size: .
J: TRBJ1-3
DNA: TGTGCTAGCAGTGGCCTGACAGGGATAAGAAACACCATATATTTT
CDR3: CASSGLTGIRNTIYF

D: .
V: TRBV11-2
size: .
J: TRBJ1-1
DNA: TGTGCCAGTAGCCTCCCCATCGTTGGGGGCACTGAAGCTTTCTTT
CDR3: CASSLPIVGGTEAFF

D: TRBD2
V: TRBV6-5
size: .
J: TRBJ2-5
DNA: TGTGCCAGCAGTCCTACTAGCGGGATTCAAGGGACCCTGTACTTC
CDR3: CASSPTSGIQGTLYF

D: TRBD2
V: TRBV11-3
size: once
J: TRBJ2-1
DNA: TGTGCCAGCGGCCTCCTAGGGATTAGCGGGGACTACAATGAGCAGTTCTTC
CDR3: CASGLLGISGDYNEQFF

D: TRBD1
V: TRBV20-1
size: once
J: TRBJ2-1
DNA: TGCAGTTCCGGGACAGGGACCGATGAGGAGTTCTTC
CDR3: CSSGTGTDEEFF

D: .
V: TRBV6-2/TRBV6-3
size: .
J: TRBJ1-1
DNA: TGTGCCAACAGTTCCACAGGGCTGAACACTGTAGCTTTCTTT
CDR3: CANSSTGLNTVAFF

D: .
V: TRBV20-1
size: .
J: TRBJ2-3
DNA: TGCAGTGCCCACAGGGGGGAGACAGGGAGGGGAGATACGCAGTATTTT
CDR3: CSAHRGETGRGDTQYF

D: .
V: TRBV6-1
size: .
J: TRBJ2-2
DNA: TGTGCCAGCAGACCCCATGGGGGATGCACCGGGGAGCTGTTTTTT
CDR3: CASRPHGGCTGELFF

D: .
V: TRBV4-3
size: .
J: TRBJ2-1
DNA: TGCGCCATTAGCCAAGATTTTGAGGTGAATGAGCAGTTCTTC
CDR3: CAISQDFEVNEQFF

D: .
V: TRBV20-1
size: .
J: TRBJ1-2
DNA: TGCAGTGTGGTGGGAGACTATGGCTACACCTTC
CDR3: CSVVGDYGYTF

D: .
V: TRBV6-5
size: .
J: TRBJ1-4
DNA: TGTGCCAGCAGTTTCTCCCCAGTAACTAACGAAAAACTGTTTTTT
CDR3: CASSFSPVTNEKLFF

D: TRBD2
V: TRBV27
size: .
J: TRBJ2-1
DNA: TGTGCCAGCAGCTTATATGTCGGGACTAGCCGATACAATAAGCACTTCTTC
CDR3: CASSLYVGTSRYNKHFF

D: .
V: TRBV10-2
size: .
J: TRBJ2-1
DNA: TGCGCCAGAAGGTCCCCGAGACCCTCTTCTCATGAGCAATTCTTC
CDR3: CARRSPRPSSHEQFF

D: .
V: TRBV6-2/TRBV6-3
size: .
J: TRBJ2-5
DNA: TGTGCCAGCAGTACCCGTGGGCAGGGGATTCGGGAGACCCAGTACTTC
CDR3: CASSTRGQGIRETQYF

D: .
V: TRBV20-1
size: many
J: TRBJ1-2
DNA: TGCAGTGCTAGTACTAACTATGGCTACACCTTC
CDR3: CSASTNYGYTF

D: .
V: TRBV29-1
size: .
J: TRBJ2-1
DNA: TGCAGCCCGGAACAGGGTAACGATGAGCAGTTCTTT
CDR3: CSPEQGNDEQFF

D: TRBD2
V: TRBV10-2
size: .
J: TRBJ2-2
DNA: TGCGCCAGCAGACCAGACTGGGGGGGTAACACCGGGGAGTTGTTTTTT
CDR3: CASRPDWGGNTGELFF

D: .
V: TRBV11-2
size: .
J: TRBJ2-3
DNA: TGTGCCAGCAGCTTAACTCAGGGTGGAAGGATAGATACGCAGTACTTT
CDR3: CASSLTQGGRIDTQYF

D: TRBD1
V: TRBV6-5
size: .
J: TRBJ1-2
DNA: TGTGCCAGCAGCTATTCGGAACAGGGGGTCTATGGCTACACCTTC
CDR3: CASSYSEQGVYGYTF

D: .
V: TRBV7-9
size: .
J: TRBJ2-1
DNA: TGTGCCAGCAGCGAAGACCAGCCTCTTTATTCCTACAATGAGCTGTTCTTC
CDR3: CASSEDQPLYSYNELFF

D: TRBD2
V: TRBV29-1
size: few
J: TRBJ2-7
DNA: TGCAGCGTGTTTGGGACTAGCGGGACTACATACGAGCACTACTTC
CDR3: CSVFGTSGTTYEHYF

D: .
V: TRBV29-1
size: few
J: TRBJ1-1
DNA: .
CDR3: CSVFGQGTKTESFF

D: .
V: TRBV12-3/TRBV12-4
size: .
J: TRBJ2-1
DNA: TGTGCCAAGACCACGGGAAATGAGCAGTTCTTC
CDR3: CAKTTGNEQFF

D: TRBD2
V: TRBV5-1
size: .
J: TRBJ2-1
DNA: TGCGCCAGCAGCTTGACTAGCGGGAGTTGGAGATCCTACAATGAGCAGTTCTTC
CDR3: CASSLTSGSWRSYNEQFF

D: .
V: TRBV29-1
size: .
J: TRBJ2-5
DNA: TGCAGCGTGGCCAGCAGGTTCCAAGAGAGCAAGTACTTC
CDR3: CSVASRFQESKYF